The sequence of this T cell receptor (beta chain) was determined in a study of OX40 agonist ivuxolimab in advanced cancers. Measured with immunoSEQ multiplex PCR; TCRdb has only the in-frame clones, and not every one. The sample carries over 75,000 clones, around nine tenths recorded once. Germline V gene data show CDR1 as SGHVS and CDR2 as FQNEAQ. With 5 bases clipped from V and 10 bases from J, the junction kept 8 bases outside the gene matches. There are 14 residues in the CDR3. The source is an adult with an advanced solid tumor such as melanoma, head and neck, liver or kidney cancer. The V call is TRBV7-8, the J call TRBJ1-6, with TRBD1 identical over 7 bases. The sequenced sample was CD4+ or CD8+ T cells sorted from blood, obtained in a trial of the OX40 agonist ivuxolimab. The CDR3 nucleotides read TGTGCCAGCAGCAGGAGACAGGGCGGATCACCCCTCCACTTT. Translation: CASSRRQGGSPLHF.